Shown below are 28 T cell receptor beta chains from a single sample sequenced in a study of cytomegalovirus exposure and HLA in healthy donors. Assay used: immunoSEQ multiplex PCR; TCRdb lists only in-frame clones, some missing. The sample contains more than 70,000 clones, 94% of which appear only once. Sequencing was done on a sample of PBMCs. Every receptor here comes from a woman in her late teens or twenties in good health and CMV-seronegative.

This sequence joins TRBV7-3 and TRBJ2-3; D remains ambiguous. V was shortened by 5 bases and J by 2 bases, with 17 bases between the two germline ends. CDR3 length equals 16 residues. Germline loops: CDR1 SGHTA, CDR2 FQGTGA. CDR3 bases: TGTGCCAGCAGCCTCACCCCTAGATCCTCCACAGATACGCAGTATTTT. It specifies CASSLTPRSSTDTQYF.

V and J are TRBV19 and TRBJ1-1, with 11 nucleotides matching TRBD1. With 4 bases clipped from V and 5 bases from J, the junction kept 3 bases outside the gene matches. This CDR3 region has 14 residues. Germline assignment: CDR1 LNHDA and CDR2 SQIVND (reference sequence). Here the CDR3 reads CASSTGQGGTEAFF. DNA for the CDR3: TGTGCCAGTAGTACGGGACAGGGGGGAACTGAAGCTTTCTTT.

The V and J genes are TRBV14 and TRBJ2-1, with TRBD2 identical over 14 bases. CDR1 and CDR2 (germline): SGHDN, FVKESK. This CDR3 is built from 22 residues. V trimming: 0 bases; J trimming: 0 bases; junction bases outside the gene matches: 13. CDR3 DNA: TGTGCCAGCAGCCAAGATTCGGGACTAGCGGGGGTGAACAGCCTCTCCTACAATGAGCAGTTCTTC. Its protein is CASSQDSGLAGVNSLSYNEQFF.

The chain employs TRBV2 and TRBJ1-2, with D unclear. The CDR3 sequence is 13 residues long. CDR1 and CDR2 from the germline V gene are SNHLY and FYNNEI. Trimming left V 10 bases short and J 7 bases short, with 19 bases between. The CDR3 protein is CATLDGRESGYTF. The CDR3 coding sequence is TGTGCCACCCTCGATGGTAGGGAGAGTGGCTACACCTTC.

A single count supports this clone. The chain employs TRBV2 and TRBJ1-2, with D maybe TRBD1 (5 bases). This CDR3 spans 11 amino acids. V lost 7 bases, J lost 3 bases, and 6 bases lay in between. Germline CDR1 SNHLY, CDR2 FYNNEI. CDR3 DNA sequence: TGTGCCAGCACCAGGGACTATGGCTACACCTTC. This codes for CASTRDYGYTF.

The sample holds one count of this clone. V usage is TRBV5-5 and J usage is TRBJ1-1; TRBD1 is a possible D gene (5 bases). Trimming removed 3 bases at V and 0 bases at J, with 21 bases between. The CDR3 covers 18 residues. Germline V gene data show CDR1 as SGHKS and CDR2 as YYEKEE (reference sequence). CDR3 in DNA: TGTGCCAGCAGCTCCCGCTTGGGGGGGGAAGGTATGAACACTGAAGCTTTCTTT. This encodes CASSSRLGGEGMNTEAFF. The full variable domain, completed using reference TRBV5-5 and TRBJ1-1, is DAGVTQSPTHLIKTRGQQVTLRCSPISGHKSVSWYQQVLGQGPQFIFQYYEKEERGRGNFPDRFSARQFPNYSSELNVNALLLGDSALYLCASSSRLGGEGMNTEAFFGQGTRLTVV.

The V gene is TRBV27, the J gene TRBJ2-7, with D maybe TRBD1 (6 bases). V gave up 6 bases and J gave up 4 bases, with 10 bases separating them. The CDR3 has 12 amino acids. Germline-derived CDR1 and CDR2 are MNHEY and SMNVEV (reference sequence). CDR3 bases: TGTGCCAGCAGCAGGGGCTCTTACGAGCAGTACTTC. It encodes CASSRGSYEQYF.

The CDR3, as DNA: TGTGCCTGGACGAGGTGGAGTGAGGGGGGCACAGATACGCAGTATTTT. Translating gives CAWTRWSEGGTDTQYF. The V gene is TRBV30, the J gene TRBJ2-3, with a weak D call TRBD1 (6 bases). The germline V and J ends were trimmed by 4 bases and 1 base, with 18 bases remaining between them. Per the germline V gene, CDR1 is GTSNPN and CDR2 is SVGIG (reference sequence). This CDR3 has 16 amino acids.

V gene TRBV7-6 combines with J gene TRBJ2-7; 9 bases align to TRBD2. The V segment lost 1 base and the J segment 6 bases; nucleotides outside the gene matches: 10. Germline CDR1 is SGHVS and CDR2 is FNYEAQ. This CDR3 region has 16 residues. CDR3 region: CASSLGTAGGLGEQYF. Here the CDR3 DNA reads TGTGCCAGCAGCTTAGGGACGGCGGGAGGGCTTGGCGAGCAGTACTTC.

On this clone: Other DNA sequences in this sample translate to the same CDR3. The V call is TRBV5-1, the J call TRBJ2-1; TRBD2 agrees at 11 bases. Germline lookup yields CDR1 SGHRS and CDR2 YFSETQ. The CDR3 is 15 residues long. With V trimmed by 4 bases and J by 4 bases, 4 bases remained unmatched. CDR3 region: CASSEGTSGYNEQFF. Written as DNA, the CDR3 is TGCGCCAGCAGCGAAGGGACTAGCGGTTACAATGAGCAGTTCTTC.

The V call is TRBV18, the J call TRBJ2-5; tentatively, D is TRBD2 (5 bases). Germline V gene sequence: CDR1 KGHSH, CDR2 LQKENI. The CDR3 consists of 13 residues. Deletions cut 4 bases from V and 4 bases from J, with 10 bases between. The CDR3 coding sequence is TGTGCCAGCTCACTAACTAGGAGAGAGACCCAGTACTTC. Translated: CASSLTRRETQYF.

The J gene is TRBJ2-3, the V gene TRBV7-6, with D possibly TRBD2 on 5 matching bases. The CDR3 runs to 14 residues. Germline assignment: CDR1 SGHVS and CDR2 FNYEAQ. The V end was cut by 3 bases, the J end by 2 bases, with 9 bases between. CDR3 nucleotide sequence: TGTGCCAGCAGCTTCTCCGGGGTCACAGATACGCAGTATTTT. Protein sequence: CASSFSGVTDTQYF. Full variable domain (rest looked up from reference TRBV7-6 and TRBJ2-3): GAGVSQSPRYKVTKRGQDVALRCDPISGHVSLYWYRQALGQGPEFLTYFNYEAQQDKSGLPNDRFSAERPEGSISTLTIQRTEQRDSAMYRCASSFSGVTDTQYFGPGTRLTVL.

The V and J genes are TRBV7-9 and TRBJ1-2, with TRBD1 as a possible D gene (5 bases). V gave up 3 bases and J gave up 3 bases, with 17 bases separating them. Germline CDR1 and CDR2: SEHNR and FQNEAQ (reference sequence). The CDR3 spans 16 residues. The CDR3 coding sequence is TGTGCCAGCAGCTTGCCGCAGGAGACAGTGGACTATGGCTACACCTTC. Its protein product is CASSLPQETVDYGYTF.

J is TRBJ1-2 and V is TRBV27; D unclear. Trimming left V 6 bases short and J 8 bases short, with 19 bases between. The CDR3 length is 14 residues. Germline lookup yields CDR1 MNHEY and CDR2 SMNVEV (reference sequence). The CDR3 nucleotides are TGTGCCAGCAGCCCTAGGTTATCTTCTTACGGCTACACCTTC. Translated, it gives CASSPRLSSYGYTF.

J is TRBJ2-1 and V is TRBV29-1, with TRBD2 matching 9 bases. The CDR3 has 13 amino acids. The junction had 5 bases not matched to a gene; V was cut back by 3 bases and J by 8 bases. Germline lookup yields CDR1 SQVTM and CDR2 ANQGSEA. Here the CDR3 reads CSVDAGGVDEQFF. As DNA, the CDR3 is TGCAGCGTTGATGCGGGAGGGGTGGATGAGCAGTTCTTC.

This clone showed up just once. The chain has TRBV1 and TRBJ2-7; the table assigns TRBD1, which was not confirmed against the DNA. TRBV1 is noted as a pseudogene. The CDR3 sequence is 17 residues long. The CDR3 nucleotides are TGCACCAGCAGCCAAGAGGAACAGAACTCCCGTTGGTACGAGCAGTACTTC. Translation gives CTSSQEEQNSRWYEQYF.

J is TRBJ2-2 and V is TRBV7-2; the match to TRBD2 covers 13 bases. CDR1 is SGHTA and CDR2 is FQGNSA in the germline V gene. With 4 bases clipped from V and 9 bases from J, the junction kept 8 bases outside the gene matches. The CDR3 has 16 residues. The CDR3 DNA is TGTGCCAGCAGCTGGGCTACTAGCGGGAGGGGTAGGGAGCTGTTTTTT. Its translation is CASSWATSGRGRELFF.

This chain connects TRBV30 to TRBJ2-7; D may be TRBD2 (7 bases). This CDR3 has 12 residues. Germline CDR1 and CDR2: GTSNPN and SVGIG (reference sequence). V lost 8 bases to trimming and J lost 3 bases, with 14 bases between them. In DNA form, the CDR3 reads TGTGCCGGGGAGGGGGGCAGCTACGAGCAGTACTTC. Its protein product is CAGEGGSYEQYF.

V and J are TRBV6-6 and TRBJ2-1, with a tentative D call TRBD2 (6 bases). Trimming removed 6 bases from V and 7 bases from J, with 7 bases in between. CDR1 is MNHNY and CDR2 is SVGAGI in the germline V gene (reference sequence). The CDR3 consists of 11 residues. Here the CDR3 reads CASSRGNEQFF. For the CDR3, the DNA is TGTGCCAGCAGCCGGGGGAATGAGCAGTTCTTC.

The genes are TRBV7-3 and TRBJ1-1, with D hard to call. From germline, CDR1 is SGHTA and CDR2 FQGTGA. With 4 bases removed from V and 4 bases from J, the gap between germline ends came to 13 bases. The CDR3 sequence is 14 residues long. The CDR3 sequence is CASSYGATGTEAFF. Written as DNA, the CDR3 is TGTGCCAGCAGCTATGGAGCAACGGGCACTGAAGCTTTCTTT.

The rearrangement joins TRBV5-4 to TRBJ1-1, with TRBD1 identical over 7 bases. Germline V gene sequence: CDR1 SGHNT, CDR2 YYREEE (reference sequence). CDR3 length equals 15 residues. Unmatched junction bases numbered 6, after V lost 0 bases and J lost 4 bases. This CDR3 is CASSLDLSGGTEAFF. For the CDR3, the DNA is TGTGCCAGCAGCTTGGACCTATCAGGGGGCACTGAAGCTTTCTTT.

The V call is TRBV7-6, the J call TRBJ2-7; 7 nucleotides match TRBD2. This CDR3 has 19 residues. V was clipped by 5 bases and J by 2 bases; unmatched bases: 21. The germline CDR1 and CDR2 sequences are SGHVS and FNYEAQ. For the CDR3, the DNA is TGTGCCAGCAGCCCCGAGGTGGGGACTACGTTAGATATTGCCTACGAGCAGTACTTC. As protein: CASSPEVGTTLDIAYEQYF.

The CDR3 spells CASSLKRTGLDTGELFF. CDR3 DNA: TGTGCCAGCAGTTTAAAGAGGACAGGGCTAGACACCGGGGAGCTGTTTTTT. The chain combines TRBV27 with TRBJ2-2; 8 bases align to TRBD1. V trimming: 2 bases; J trimming: 3 bases; junction bases outside the gene matches: 8. CDR3 length: 17 amino acids. Looked up from germline, CDR1 is MNHEY and CDR2 is SMNVEV (reference sequence).

The chain uses TRBV7-8 and TRBJ2-1; 7 bases are a match to TRBD1. CDR3 length equals 15 residues. The V segment lost 7 bases and the J segment 1 base; nucleotides outside the gene matches: 7. The germline V gene encodes CDR1 SGHVS and CDR2 FQNEAQ. The CDR3 DNA follows: TGTGCCAGCAATGACGGGGACAGATCCTACAATGAGCAGTTCTTC. Translating it yields CASNDGDRSYNEQFF.

J is TRBJ2-7 and V is TRBV18; D unresolved. The V gene's germline CDR1 is KGHSH and CDR2 LQKENI. V was trimmed by 2 bases and J by 3 bases, leaving 8 bases between them. The length of the CDR3 is 13 residues. CDR3 residues: CASSPGSLYEQYF. The CDR3 DNA follows: TGTGCCAGCTCACCAGGCAGTCTCTACGAGCAGTACTTC.

CDR3 DNA: TGTGCCAGCAGTCGTGGAACGGCGCCGGGAACTAATGAAAAACTGTTTTTT. This sequence encodes CASSRGTAPGTNEKLFF. The chain uses TRBV13 and TRBJ1-4; unclear D gene. Germline V CDR1 and CDR2: PRHDT, FYEKMQ (reference sequence). The CDR3 is 17 amino acids. Between the trimmed V and J ends, which lost 6 bases and 1 base, there was a span of 18 bases.

This chain connects TRBV4-2 to TRBJ2-7; 7 positions match TRBD2. Germline CDR1 LGHNA, CDR2 YNFKEQ. The CDR3 sequence is 12 residues long. V shed 4 bases and J 4 bases; nucleotides not matched to a gene: 1. CDR3 DNA sequence: TGTGCCAGCAGCCCCGGGGGGTACGAGCAGTACTTC. Amino acid sequence: CASSPGGYEQYF.

This CDR3 reads CASSKKDRDKYGYTF. The CDR3, as DNA: TGTGCCAGCAGCAAGAAGGACAGGGATAAATATGGCTACACCTTC. The rearrangement uses TRBV21-1 and TRBJ1-2; TRBD1, the table's D call, lacks a check against the DNA. TRBV21-1 is annotated as a pseudogene. This CDR3 is 15 amino acids long.